Presented here are 29 T cell receptor beta chains from one specimen sequenced in a study of shared clonotypes between healthy human individuals. Naive CD8 cells lacked CD45RO, underwent positive selection for CCR7 and left out terminally differentiated effector memory CD45RA+ cells. Libraries were prepared by immunoSEQ multiplex PCR; TCRdb keeps only in-frame clonotypes and omits some of them. The sample consists of about 820,000 clones, around 92% of them appearing once. The sequencing sample was made of naive CD8+ T cells sorted from blood. These receptors came from a man aged 25-45 years in good health.

The rearrangement joins TRBV7-9 to TRBJ2-7, with 8 bases identical to TRBD2. The CDR3 length is 17 residues. V lost 2 bases to trimming and J lost 1 base; unmatched junction nucleotides: 10. CDR1 SEHNR and CDR2 FQNEAQ come from the germline V gene (reference sequence). The DNA for the CDR3 is TGTGCCAGCAGCTTACCGACAAGCGGGAGCAGTTCCTACGAGCAGTACTTC. Translated: CASSLPTSGSSSYEQYF.

The chain links TRBV7-2 to TRBJ2-7; 12 bases fit TRBD2. The trim removed 4 bases at V and 2 bases at J, leaving 9 bases unmatched. CDR3 length equals 17 residues. Germline V gene sequence: CDR1 SGHTA, CDR2 FQGNSA. The CDR3: CASSSHLTSGSPYEQYF. CDR3 DNA: TGTGCCAGCAGCTCGCATCTGACTAGCGGGAGTCCCTACGAGCAGTACTTC.

This chain uses TRBV18 with TRBJ2-1, with D hard to call. The germline V gene has CDR1 KGHSH and CDR2 LQKENI. The CDR3 covers 13 residues. Trimming took 6 bases from V and 4 from J, leaving 10 bases between them. CDR3 nucleotides: TGTGCCAGCTCGTACCCCGGGTACAATGAGCAGTTCTTC. It translates to CASSYPGYNEQFF.

The V call is TRBV28, the J call TRBJ1-2; D possibly corresponds to TRBD1 (6 bases). The germline gives CDR1 MDHEN, CDR2 SYDVKM. V dropped 7 bases and J dropped 6 bases, with 15 bases sitting between them. The CDR3 is 13 amino acids. The CDR3 sequence is CASIPDSDDGYTF. CDR3 nucleotide sequence: TGTGCCAGCATCCCGGACAGCGATGATGGCTACACCTTC.

The chain has TRBV7-9 and TRBJ1-1; D not resolved. CDR3 length equals 10 residues. V was cut by 4 bases and J by 7 bases, with 4 bases left in between. The germline V gene has CDR1 SEHNR and CDR2 FQNEAQ (reference sequence). DNA of the CDR3: TGTGCCAGCAGCTCTATTGAAGCTTTCTTT. Amino acids: CASSSIEAFF.

This chain joins TRBV4-1 and TRBJ2-7; 11 nucleotides agree with TRBD2. Germline values: CDR1 MGHRA, CDR2 YSYEKL. The length of the CDR3 is 15 residues. The V and J ends lost 4 bases and 3 bases, in that order; junction bases with no gene match: 5. The CDR3 DNA follows: TGCGCCAGCAGCCCGGGACTAGCGGTATACTACGAGCAGTACTTC. Protein sequence: CASSPGLAVYYEQYF.

This clone was found once. The rearrangement uses TRBV5-5 and TRBJ2-7; TRBD1 is a possible D gene (5 bases). The CDR3 is 14 amino acids. From germline, CDR1 is SGHKS and CDR2 YYEKEE (reference sequence). V lost 1 base and J 2 bases, leaving 10 bases between the germline ends. The CDR3: CASSLLPGPYEQYF. The CDR3 DNA follows: TGTGCCAGCAGCTTGTTGCCAGGGCCCTACGAGCAGTACTTC. The full variable domain, completed using reference TRBV5-5 and TRBJ2-7, is DAGVTQSPTHLIKTRGQQVTLRCSPISGHKSVSWYQQVLGQGPQFIFQYYEKEERGRGNFPDRFSARQFPNYSSELNVNALLLGDSALYLCASSLLPGPYEQYFGPGTRLTVT.

This chain uses TRBV7-9 with TRBJ2-3, with D hard to call. CDR3 length: 12 residues. V was clipped by 5 bases and J by 2 bases, with 5 bases between them. Germline V gives CDR1 SEHNR, CDR2 FQNEAQ (reference sequence). The CDR3 sequence: CASSRTTDTQYF. CDR3 DNA sequence: TGTGCCAGCAGCCGAACCACAGATACGCAGTATTTT.

The rearrangement joins TRBV2 to TRBJ2-1; no reliable D call. This CDR3 spans 10 amino acids. Germline V gene data show CDR1 as SNHLY and CDR2 as FYNNEI. Trimming left V 10 bases short and J 7 bases short, with 8 bases between. The CDR3 DNA follows: TGTGCCACCTCTGGGAATGAGCAGTTCTTC. The encoded protein is CATSGNEQFF.

The chain carries TRBV10-3 and TRBJ2-1; 7 bases match TRBD2. This CDR3 is 15 amino acids long. V dropped 3 bases and J dropped 0; count of bases not matched to a gene: 2. Germline-derived CDR1 and CDR2 are ENHRY and SYGVKD. CDR3 coding DNA: TGTGCCATCAGTGACTGGGAGGGCTCCTACAATGAGCAGTTCTTC. This gives the protein CAISDWEGSYNEQFF.

The chain links TRBV9 to TRBJ1-2; 7 bases are shared with TRBD1. V gave up 2 bases and J gave up 3 bases; unmatched junction bases: 4. Per the germline V gene, CDR1 is SGDLS and CDR2 is YYNGEE. CDR3 size: 14 residues. The chain's CDR3 is CASSVSQGDYGYTF. CDR3 DNA: TGTGCCAGCAGCGTCTCCCAGGGGGACTATGGCTACACCTTC.

This clone appeared once. The chain combines TRBV14 with TRBJ2-2; weak D call: TRBD1 (6 bases). Trimming cost V 6 bases and J 7 bases, with 27 bases left between them. CDR1 and CDR2 from the germline V gene are SGHDN and FVKESK. The CDR3 loop spans 18 amino acids. The CDR3 coding sequence is TGTGCCAGCAGTGGACCGGGACCATTAACAGGGCTACACGGGGAGCTGTTTTTT. Translation gives CASSGPGPLTGLHGELFF.

The chain recombines TRBV6-6 with TRBJ1-5; no firm D call. Germline V gene lookup returns CDR1 MNHNY and CDR2 SVGAGI (reference sequence). The CDR3 consists of 16 residues. V was cut by 2 bases and J by 0 bases, with 11 bases left in between. The CDR3: CASSYIQMDSNQPQHF. As DNA, the CDR3 is TGTGCCAGCAGTTACATACAGATGGATAGCAATCAGCCCCAGCATTTT.

CDR3: CASSSAGGVGEQYF. CDR3 DNA: TGTGCCAGCAGTTCAGCGGGAGGGGTCGGCGAGCAGTACTTC. This chain joins TRBV27 and TRBJ2-7, with 10 bases identical to TRBD2. With 4 bases clipped from V and 6 bases from J, the junction kept 6 bases outside the gene matches. CDR3 length: 14 residues. Germline V gives CDR1 MNHEY, CDR2 SMNVEV (reference sequence).

The V gene is TRBV6-5, the J gene TRBJ1-2; D might be TRBD1 (5 bases). Trimming stripped 2 bases from V and 6 bases from J, with 13 bases between. The germline V gene encodes CDR1 MNHEY and CDR2 SVGAGI. CDR3 length: 14 amino acids. The CDR3 protein is CASSYDSQEDGYTF. CDR3 nucleotide sequence: TGTGCCAGCAGTTACGACAGCCAAGAGGATGGCTACACCTTC.

This clone came up a few times. The rearrangement joins TRBV6-1 to TRBJ2-7, with TRBD2 identical over 11 bases. V shed 3 bases and J 2 bases; nucleotides not matched to a gene: 12. From germline, CDR1 is MNHNS and CDR2 SASEGT. The CDR3 loop spans 18 amino acids. CDR3: CASSDRVPTSGGTYEQYF. For the CDR3, the DNA is TGTGCCAGCAGTGACCGGGTCCCTACTAGCGGGGGCACCTACGAGCAGTACTTC.

V and J are TRBV11-3 and TRBJ2-7, with 9 positions matching TRBD1. Germline CDR1 reads SGHNT; CDR2 reads YENEEA. The CDR3 is 14 amino acids. V gave up 4 bases and J gave up 6 bases; unmatched junction bases: 7. CDR3 DNA: TGTGCCAGCAGCTCGGGACAGGGTTTCGGCGAGCAGTACTTC. This gives the protein CASSSGQGFGEQYF. Together with reference TRBV11-3 and TRBJ2-7, the CDR3 gives the full variable domain: EAGVVQSPRYKIIEKKQPVAFWCNPISGHNTLYWYLQNLGQGPELLIRYENEEAVDDSQLPKDRFSAERLKGVDSTLKIQPAELGDSAVYLCASSSGQGFGEQYFGPGTRLTVT.

This clone has only one observation. The chain couples TRBV28 to TRBJ1-1; TRBD1 agrees at 7 bases. The CDR3 is 16 amino acids. The germline CDR1 and CDR2 sequences are MDHEN and SYDVKM. J gave up 3 bases and V 6 bases, and 13 bases lay outside the gene matches. This CDR3 reads CASSPQVRGRDTEAFF. As DNA, the CDR3 is TGTGCCAGCAGCCCCCAGGTTAGGGGGCGAGACACTGAAGCTTTCTTT. Full variable domain (remainder filled in from reference TRBV28 and TRBJ1-1): DVKVTQSSRYLVKRTGEKVFLECVQDMDHENMFWYRQDPGLGLRLIYFSYDVKMKEKGDIPEGYSVSREKKERFSLILESASTNQTSMYLCASSPQVRGRDTEAFFGQGTRLTVV.

CDR3 amino acids: CASSQDLPTEAFF. CDR3 nucleotide sequence: TGCGCCAGCAGCCAAGATTTGCCCACTGAAGCTTTCTTT. V gene TRBV4-1 combines with J gene TRBJ1-1; D gene unclear. The V gene's germline CDR1 is MGHRA and CDR2 YSYEKL. There are 13 residues in the CDR3. Trimming left V 0 bases short and J 4 bases short, with 6 bases between.

The chain links TRBV7-3 to TRBJ2-7, with 10 bases that match TRBD1. In germline, CDR1 is SGHTA, CDR2 FQGTGA. CDR3 length equals 14 residues. Trimming at V came to 4 bases and at J to 5 bases, leaving 5 bases not matched to a gene. The DNA for the CDR3 is TGTGCCAGCAGCTCCGGACAGGGGGATAACGAGCAGTACTTC. It encodes CASSSGQGDNEQYF.

The chain is built from TRBV19 and TRBJ2-1, with D uncertain. V was pared by 6 bases and J by 7 bases, with 7 bases between. CDR3 length: 11 residues. The germline V gene has CDR1 LNHDA and CDR2 SQIVND (reference sequence). The CDR3 here is CASRVGNEQFF. The CDR3 DNA sequence: TGTGCCAGTAGGGTCGGGAATGAGCAGTTCTTC.

This sequence joins TRBV29-1 and TRBJ1-1; D is perhaps TRBD1 (5 bases). Germline values: CDR1 SQVTM, CDR2 ANQGSEA. CDR3 length: 14 amino acids. The germline V and J ends were trimmed by 2 bases and 1 base, with 11 bases remaining between them. CDR3: CSVEWWTPNTEAFF. For the CDR3, the DNA is TGCAGCGTTGAATGGTGGACACCGAACACTGAAGCTTTCTTT.

The chain couples TRBV27 to TRBJ1-2; 8 positions match TRBD1. The V segment lost 0 bases and the J segment 2 bases; nucleotides outside the gene matches: 2. Germline assignment: CDR1 MNHEY and CDR2 SMNVEV (reference sequence). The CDR3 is 15 amino acids. CDR3 nucleotides: TGTGCCAGCAGTTTATCGGGACAGGAAAACTATGGCTACACCTTC. Translation: CASSLSGQENYGYTF.

This chain connects TRBV7-2 to TRBJ1-2, with 9 bases matching TRBD1. V was pared by 5 bases and J by 10 bases, with 8 bases of the junction left unmatched. Germline V gene lookup returns CDR1 SGHTA and CDR2 FQGNSA. The CDR3 has 13 amino acids. The CDR3 nucleotides read TGTGCCAGCAGCATAGGGACAGGGCAGGCCTACACCTTC. It is translated as CASSIGTGQAYTF.

The V and J genes are TRBV7-9 and TRBJ2-7; TRBD2 aligns across 10 bases. The V segment lost 5 bases and the J segment 1 base; nucleotides outside the gene matches: 5. Looked up from germline, CDR1 is SEHNR and CDR2 is FQNEAQ (reference sequence). This CDR3 has 15 residues. The chain's CDR3 is CASSPSGSPSYEQYF. CDR3 sequence (DNA): TGTGCCAGCAGCCCTAGCGGGAGTCCTTCCTACGAGCAGTACTTC.

This chain uses TRBV29-1 with TRBJ2-1; D remains ambiguous. V lost 6 bases and J 6 bases, leaving 12 bases between the germline ends. The CDR3 runs to 12 residues. Germline values: CDR1 SQVTM, CDR2 ANQGSEA. The CDR3 is CSVYLNGNEQFF. CDR3 in DNA: TGCAGCGTCTACCTCAACGGCAATGAGCAGTTCTTC.

The chain is built from TRBV19 and TRBJ2-1; 7 bases align to TRBD2. The germline V gene has CDR1 LNHDA and CDR2 SQIVND (reference sequence). V lost 3 bases and J lost 3; bases outside the gene matches: 8. The CDR3 runs 16 residues. As DNA, the CDR3 is TGTGCCAGTAGTATCCATGGCGGGAGCAACTACAATGAGCAGTTCTTC. Its protein product is CASSIHGGSNYNEQFF.

This chain's CDR3 is CASSPGLNTGELFF. The CDR3 DNA reads as TGTGCCAGCAGCCCGGGACTAAACACCGGGGAGCTGTTTTTT. The chain has TRBV6-5 and TRBJ2-2, with 7 bases aligning to TRBD2. Germline trimming cut 6 bases from V and 2 bases from J; bases unmatched to any gene: 3. Germline V gene lookup returns CDR1 MNHEY and CDR2 SVGAGI. The CDR3 loop spans 14 amino acids.

In nucleotides, the CDR3 is TGCAGCGTTGTATTACTGGGAGATCCGTTCTACGAGCAGTACTTC. Translation gives CSVVLLGDPFYEQYF. The chain recombines TRBV29-1 with TRBJ2-7; TRBD2 is a possible D gene (5 bases). Trimming left V 4 bases short and J 3 bases short, with 19 bases between. CDR1 is SQVTM, CDR2 ANQGSEA, per germline. The CDR3 is made up of 15 amino acids.